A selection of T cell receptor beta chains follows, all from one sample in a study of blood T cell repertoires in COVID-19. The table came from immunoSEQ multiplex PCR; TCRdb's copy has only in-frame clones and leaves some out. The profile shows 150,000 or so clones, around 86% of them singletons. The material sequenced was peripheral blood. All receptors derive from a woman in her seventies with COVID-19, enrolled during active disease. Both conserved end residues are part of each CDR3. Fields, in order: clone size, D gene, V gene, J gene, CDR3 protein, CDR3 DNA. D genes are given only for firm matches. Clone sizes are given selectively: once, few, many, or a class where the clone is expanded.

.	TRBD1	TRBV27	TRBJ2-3	CASSSKNRGSTDTQYF	TGTGCCAGCAGTTCAAAAAACAGGGGAAGCACAGATACGCAGTATTTT
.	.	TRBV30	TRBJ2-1	CAWWRFGQTNEQFF	TGTGCCTGGTGGAGGTTCGGGCAAACCAATGAGCAGTTCTTC
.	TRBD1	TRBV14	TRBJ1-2	CASSHWEGQGGGYTF	TGTGCCAGCAGCCATTGGGAAGGACAGGGCGGTGGCTACACCTTC
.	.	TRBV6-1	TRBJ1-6	CASSPPGDRDSPLHF	TGTGCCAGCAGTCCTCCCGGCGACAGAGATTCACCCCTCCACTTT
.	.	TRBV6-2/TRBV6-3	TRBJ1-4	CASSQLGTLGDEKLFF	TGTGCCAGCAGCCAACTTGGGACTTTGGGGGATGAAAAACTGTTTTTT
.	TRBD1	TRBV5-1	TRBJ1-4	CASSWQQGANEKLFF	TGCGCCAGCAGCTGGCAACAGGGGGCTAATGAAAAACTGTTTTTT
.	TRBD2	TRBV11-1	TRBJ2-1	CASGGGASYNEQFF	TGTGCCAGCGGCGGGGGGGCTAGCTACAATGAGCAGTTCTTC
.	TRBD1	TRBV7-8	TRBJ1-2	CASSQNDRVHGYTF	TGTGCCAGCAGCCAAAACGACAGGGTCCATGGCTACACCTTC
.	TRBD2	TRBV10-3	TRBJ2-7	CAISPGGSSSYEQYF	TGTGCCATCAGTCCCGGGGGGTCCTCCTCCTACGAGCAGTACTTC
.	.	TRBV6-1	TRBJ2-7	CASSEGGLDEQYF	TGTGCCAGCAGTGAAGGGGGGCTCGACGAGCAGTACTTC
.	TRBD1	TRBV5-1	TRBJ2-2	CASSKGQGNGELFF	TGCGCCAGCAGCAAGGGACAGGGAAACGGGGAGCTGTTTTTT
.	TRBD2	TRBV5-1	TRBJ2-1	CASSVPPSGGPYEQFF	TGCGCCAGCAGCGTACCCCCTAGCGGGGGGCCGTATGAGCAGTTCTTC
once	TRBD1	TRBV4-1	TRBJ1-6	CASSLEYPGQGIPLHF	TGCGCCAGCAGCCTCGAATACCCGGGACAGGGGATTCCCCTCCACTTT
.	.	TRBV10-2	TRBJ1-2	CASTSGITNYGYTF	TGCGCCAGCACTTCAGGGATAACTAACTATGGCTACACCTTC
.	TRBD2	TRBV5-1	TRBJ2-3	CASSLYSGGNTDTQYF	TGCGCCAGCAGCTTGTATAGCGGGGGTAACACAGATACGCAGTATTTT
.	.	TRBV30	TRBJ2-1	CAWSVSNPHNEQFF	TGTGCCTGGAGTGTAAGCAATCCACACAATGAGCAGTTCTTC
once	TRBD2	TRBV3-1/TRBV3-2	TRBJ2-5	CASSQEGGGAGETQYF	TGTGCCAGCAGCCAAGAGGGCGGGGGGGCCGGTGAGACCCAGTACTTC
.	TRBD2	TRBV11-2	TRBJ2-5	CASSLDGAGGETQYF	TGTGCCAGCAGCTTAGACGGGGCGGGAGGAGAGACCCAGTACTTC
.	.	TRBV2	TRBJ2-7	CASRAGFYEQYF	TGTGCCAGCAGGGCGGGATTTTACGAGCAGTACTTC
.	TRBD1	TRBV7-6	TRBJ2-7	CASSMDRGPYEQYF	TGTGCCAGCAGCATGGACAGGGGGCCTTACGAGCAGTACTTC
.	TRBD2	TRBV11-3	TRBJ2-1	CASSPWTSGGNHYNEQFF	TGTGCCAGCAGCCCATGGACTAGCGGGGGGAACCACTACAATGAGCAGTTCTTC
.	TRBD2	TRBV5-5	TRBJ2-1	CASSLKLAGGFRTYNEQFF	TGTGCCAGCAGCTTAAAACTAGCGGGGGGGTTCCGAACCTACAATGAGCAGTTCTTC
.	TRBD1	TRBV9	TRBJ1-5	CASSDADRGDGNQPQHF	TGTGCCAGCAGCGACGCCGACAGGGGGGACGGCAATCAGCCCCAGCATTTT
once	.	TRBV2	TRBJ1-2	CASEDEVRFIYGYTF	TGTGCCAGCGAAGATGAGGTGCGATTCATCTATGGCTACACCTTC